The sequence of this T cell receptor beta chain was determined in a study of blood T cell repertoires in COVID-19. In the study overall: Acute-phase and convalescent COVID-19 samples originated in the United States, Italy and Spain.

Authors' data handling: Estimation of nucleated cell counts relied on the amplification of reference gene primers. Libraries were prepared by immunoSEQ multiplex PCR; TCRdb keeps only in-frame clonotypes and omits some of them. V, J and clone size reflect that table, while D and trimming were determined from the DNA. The sample shows fewer than 200,000 clones, approximately 82% of them seen only once. CDR3 size: 12 residues. CDR1 SGHAT and CDR2 FQNNGV come from the germline V gene. Trimming removed 5 bases from V and 9 bases from J, with 13 bases in between. The rearrangement uses TRBV11-2 and TRBJ1-2; D unresolved. Sequencing used peripheral blood. The clonotype originates from a woman older than 75 with acute or convalescent COVID-19. The DNA of the CDR3 is TGTGCCAGCAGCCCTAGCCGGGGAAGCTACACCTTC. Protein: CASSPSRGSYTF.